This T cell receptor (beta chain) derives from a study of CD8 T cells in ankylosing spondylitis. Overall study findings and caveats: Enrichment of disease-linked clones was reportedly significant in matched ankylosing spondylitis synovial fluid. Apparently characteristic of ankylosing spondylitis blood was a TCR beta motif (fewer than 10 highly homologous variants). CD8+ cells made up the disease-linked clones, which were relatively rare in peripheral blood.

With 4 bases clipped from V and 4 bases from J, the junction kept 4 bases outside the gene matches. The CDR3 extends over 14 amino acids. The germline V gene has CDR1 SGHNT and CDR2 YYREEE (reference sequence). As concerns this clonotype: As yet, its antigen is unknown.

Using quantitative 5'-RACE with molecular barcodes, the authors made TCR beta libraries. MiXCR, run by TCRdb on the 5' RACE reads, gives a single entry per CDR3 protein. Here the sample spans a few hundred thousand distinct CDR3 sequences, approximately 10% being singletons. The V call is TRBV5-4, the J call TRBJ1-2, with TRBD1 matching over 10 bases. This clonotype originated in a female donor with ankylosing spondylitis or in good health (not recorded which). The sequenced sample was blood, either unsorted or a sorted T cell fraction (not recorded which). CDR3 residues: CASSPGTGAYGYTF. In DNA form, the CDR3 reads TGTGCCAGCAGCCCCGGGACAGGGGCCTATGGCTACACCTTC.